This TCR beta chain comes out of a study of blood T cell repertoires in COVID-19. Trimming at V came to 4 bases and at J to 0 bases, leaving 12 bases not matched to a gene. Germline V gene data show CDR1 as SGHRS and CDR2 as YFSETQ. This CDR3 is built from 18 residues. Assay used: immunoSEQ multiplex PCR; TCRdb lists only in-frame clones, some missing. The repertoire holds some 260,000 clones, with over 80% as singletons. This clonotype originated in a woman between 70 and 85 years old with COVID-19, enrolled during active disease. Sequenced: peripheral blood. The genes are TRBV5-1 and TRBJ2-7; 11 bases line up with TRBD2. CDR3 in amino acids: CASSGILQGLAASYEQYF. DNA for the CDR3: TGCGCCAGCAGCGGAATACTACAGGGACTAGCGGCCTCCTACGAGCAGTACTTC.